The present T cell receptor beta chain was sequenced within a study of cytomegalovirus exposure and HLA in healthy donors. Germline loops: CDR1 KGHSH, CDR2 LQKENI. V was pared by 1 base and J by 4 bases, with 16 bases between. The CDR3 length is 16 residues. Study-level points and caveats: Being indistinguishable, some V segments were excluded, TRBV6-2 and TRBV6-3 among them. The study assumed roughly uniform donor sequencing depth for presence/absence analyses.

Use of 60 Vbeta and 13 Jbeta primers characterized the PCR. TCRdb's table, derived via immunoSEQ multiplex PCR, lists solely in-frame clones and lacks some. There are over 150,000 clones in the sample; 80% occur only once, and 0.5% to 0.8% lies in the top ten. In the case of this clone: The antigen remains undetermined.

This receptor was identified in a boy aged 5-17 years in good health and CMV-seronegative. J is TRBJ1-2 and V is TRBV18; no clear D. Sequences were obtained from PBMCs. The CDR3 DNA reads TGTGCCAGCTCACCACGTTCCGCGGCCCTTGGCTATGGCTACACCTTC. Translated: CASSPRSAALGYGYTF. Full variable domain (missing parts from reference TRBV18 and TRBJ1-2): NAGVMQNPRHLVRRRGQEARLRCSPMKGHSHVYWYRQLPEEGLKFMVYLQKENIIDESGMPKERFSAEFPKEGPSILRIQQVVRGDSAAYFCASSPRSAALGYGYTFGSGTRLTVV.